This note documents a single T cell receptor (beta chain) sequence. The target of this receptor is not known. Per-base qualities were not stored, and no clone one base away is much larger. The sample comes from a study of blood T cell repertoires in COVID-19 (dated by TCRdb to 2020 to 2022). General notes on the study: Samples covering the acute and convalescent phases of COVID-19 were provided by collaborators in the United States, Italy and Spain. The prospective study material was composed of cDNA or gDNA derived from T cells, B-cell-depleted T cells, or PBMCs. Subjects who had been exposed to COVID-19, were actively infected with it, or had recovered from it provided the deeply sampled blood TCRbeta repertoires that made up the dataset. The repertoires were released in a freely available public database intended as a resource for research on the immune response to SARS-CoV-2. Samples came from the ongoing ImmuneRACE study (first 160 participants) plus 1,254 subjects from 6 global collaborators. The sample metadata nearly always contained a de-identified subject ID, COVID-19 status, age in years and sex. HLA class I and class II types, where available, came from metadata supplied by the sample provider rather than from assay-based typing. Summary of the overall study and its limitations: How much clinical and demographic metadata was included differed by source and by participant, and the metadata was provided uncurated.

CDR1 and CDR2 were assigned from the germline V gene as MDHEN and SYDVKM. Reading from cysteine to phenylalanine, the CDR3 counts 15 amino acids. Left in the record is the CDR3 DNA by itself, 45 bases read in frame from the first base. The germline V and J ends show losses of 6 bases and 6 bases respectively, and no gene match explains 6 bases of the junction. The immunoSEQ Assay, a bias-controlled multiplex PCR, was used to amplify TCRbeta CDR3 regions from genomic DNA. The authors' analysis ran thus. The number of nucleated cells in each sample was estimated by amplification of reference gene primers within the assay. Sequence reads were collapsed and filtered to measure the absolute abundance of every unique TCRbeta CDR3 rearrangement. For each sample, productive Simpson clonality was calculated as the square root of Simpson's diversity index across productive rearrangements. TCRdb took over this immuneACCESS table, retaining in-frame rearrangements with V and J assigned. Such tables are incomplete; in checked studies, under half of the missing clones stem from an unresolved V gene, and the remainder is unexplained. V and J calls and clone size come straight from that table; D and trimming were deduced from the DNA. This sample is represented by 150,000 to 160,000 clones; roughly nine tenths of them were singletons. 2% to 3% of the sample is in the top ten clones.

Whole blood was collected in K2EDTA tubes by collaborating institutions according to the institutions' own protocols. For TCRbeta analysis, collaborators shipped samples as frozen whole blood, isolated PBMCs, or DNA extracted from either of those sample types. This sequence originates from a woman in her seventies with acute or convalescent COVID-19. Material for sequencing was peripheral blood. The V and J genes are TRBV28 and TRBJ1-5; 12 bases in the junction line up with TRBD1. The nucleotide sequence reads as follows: TGTGCCAGCAGGCTCCGGGACAGGGGGCTTCAGCCCCAGCATTTT. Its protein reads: CASRLRDRGLQPQHF.